Listed below are T cell receptor beta chains from one sample, sequenced in a study of cytomegalovirus exposure and HLA in healthy donors. TCRdb's table, derived via immunoSEQ multiplex PCR, lists solely in-frame clones and lacks some. The data contain some 100,000 clones, under 85% of them singletons. The sample comprised PBMCs. Source of these receptors: a woman aged 45-65 years in good health and CMV-seropositive. Each CDR3 is given with its conserved first and last residue. A D gene is named only where the DNA matches it firmly. Clone size is given for some rows only: seen once, a few or many times, or a class if the clone is expanded.

d_gene,v_gene,abundance,j_gene,len,CDR3aa,CDR3nt
NA,TRBV4-3,NA,TRBJ2-3,15,CASSQSGGLPDTQYF,TGCGCCAGCAGCCAATCCGGGGGGCTCCCAGATACGCAGTATTTT
TRBD1,TRBV6-6,few,TRBJ2-7,14,CASSPRTGAEEQYF,TGTGCCAGCAGTCCGAGGACAGGGGCGGAGGAGCAGTACTTC
TRBD2,TRBV29-1,NA,TRBJ2-5,14,CSVSPTSGQETQYF,TGCAGCGTTTCCCCTACTAGCGGGCAAGAGACCCAGTACTTC
NA,TRBV29-1,NA,TRBJ2-3,13,CSGGTSGRRTQYF,TGCAGCGGAGGTACTTCAGGGCGGCGTACGCAGTATTTT
TRBD1,TRBV27,NA,TRBJ2-7,17,CASSFSLPGTVSYEQYF,TGTGCCAGCAGTTTCTCCCTTCCCGGGACAGTCTCCTACGAGCAGTACTTC
TRBD2,TRBV18,NA,TRBJ2-1,16,CASSPPSGGAYNEQFF,TGTGCCAGCTCACCACCTAGCGGGGGAGCCTACAATGAGCAGTTCTTC
TRBD2,TRBV10-3,NA,TRBJ2-2,13,CAIQRGGPGELFF,TGTGCCATACAGCGGGGGGGCCCCGGGGAGCTGTTTTTT
TRBD2,TRBV9,NA,TRBJ2-2,18,CASSVAESGATRTGELFF,TGTGCCAGCAGCGTAGCGGAGAGCGGGGCTACCCGAACCGGGGAGCTGTTTTTT
TRBD2,TRBV11-2,few,TRBJ2-5,17,CASSSLASGNSQETQYF,TGTGCCAGCAGCTCTTTGGCTAGCGGGAACAGCCAAGAGACCCAGTACTTC
NA,TRBV7-9,NA,TRBJ2-7,16,CSSSLWRKEGFYEQYF,TGTTCCAGCAGCCTCTGGCGTAAGGAGGGATTCTACGAGCAGTACTTC
TRBD1,TRBV5-1,few,TRBJ2-7,15,CASSLGTGNDYEQYF,TGCGCCAGCAGCTTGGGGACAGGGAACGACTACGAGCAGTACTTC
TRBD1,TRBV7-8,once,TRBJ1-3,17,CASSFYSGQGSGNTIYF,TGTGCCAGCAGCTTTTATTCGGGACAGGGTTCTGGAAACACCATATATTTT
NA,TRBV5-6,NA,TRBJ2-5,12,CASSFTRETQYF,TGTGCCAGCAGCTTCACGCGAGAGACCCAGTACTTC
TRBD2,TRBV19,few,TRBJ2-3,17,CASSPLLAGALTDTQYF,TGTGCCAGTAGCCCCTTACTAGCGGGGGCCCTCACAGATACGCAGTATTTT
NA,TRBV4-3,NA,TRBJ2-2,13,CASSPERTGELFF,TGCGCCAGCAGCCCGGAGCGAACCGGGGAGCTGTTTTTT
NA,TRBV6-6,NA,TRBJ1-2,12,CASRHGESGYTF,TGTGCCAGCAGGCACGGGGAGAGCGGCTACACCTTC
NA,TRBV9,NA,TRBJ1-1,14,CASSTRKGDTEAFF,TGTGCCAGCAGCACCAGAAAGGGGGACACTGAAGCTTTCTTT
NA,TRBV19,NA,TRBJ2-5,13,CASIPGQRETQYF,TGTGCCAGTATTCCGGGACAAAGGGAGACCCAGTACTTC
TRBD1,TRBV13,NA,TRBJ2-6,19,CASSLWGQGAISGANVLTF,TGTGCCAGCAGCTTGTGGGGACAGGGGGCGATCTCTGGGGCCAACGTCCTGACTTTC
TRBD2,TRBV7-2,NA,TRBJ2-5,16,CASSPRIAGVQETQYF,TGTGCCAGCAGCCCCCGAATAGCGGGGGTCCAAGAGACCCAGTACTTC
TRBD2,TRBV2,NA,TRBJ2-2,16,CASSLLAGGYTGELFF,TGTGCCAGCAGTTTGCTAGCGGGGGGTTACACCGGGGAGCTGTTTTTT
TRBD2,TRBV9,once,TRBJ2-3,17,CASSPGTSGASTDTQYF,TGTGCCAGCAGCCCCGGGACTAGCGGAGCTAGCACAGATACGCAGTATTTT
NA,TRBV6-5,NA,TRBJ2-2,14,CASSYGQGTGGLFF,TGTGCCAGCAGTTACGGGCAGGGCACCGGGGGGCTGTTTTTT
NA,TRBV5-1,NA,TRBJ1-5,15,CAHTGRAYSNQPQHF,TGCGCCCACACAGGGCGGGCCTATAGCAATCAGCCCCAGCATTTT
NA,TRBV15,NA,TRBJ2-3,16,CATSREETRGLQVQYF,TGTGCCACCAGCAGAGAGGAGACTAGGGGACTTCAGGTGCAGTATTTT
NA,TRBV7-6,NA,TRBJ2-1,16,CASSLNRGSSYNEQFF,TGTGCCAGCAGCCTTAATAGGGGGAGCTCCTACAATGAGCAGTTCTTC
NA,TRBV5-6,NA,TRBJ2-1,12,CASSRRNNEQFF,TGTGCCAGCAGCCGGAGGAATAATGAGCAGTTCTTC
TRBD1,TRBV2,once,TRBJ1-5,13,CASSSRGDQPQHF,TGTGCCAGCAGTTCCAGGGGGGATCAGCCCCAGCATTTT
TRBD2,TRBV5-1,NA,TRBJ2-1,12,CASSPRGDEQFF,TGCGCCAGCAGCCCCCGGGGGGATGAGCAGTTCTTC
TRBD1,TRBV7-2,once,TRBJ2-7,15,CASSLEPYTGDEQYF,TGTGCCAGCAGCTTAGAACCCTACACAGGGGACGAGCAGTACTTC
TRBD2,TRBV7-2,once,TRBJ2-5,12,CASSFGGETQYF,TGTGCCAGCAGCTTCGGGGGGGAGACCCAGTACTTC
TRBD1,TRBV10-3,NA,TRBJ2-2,20,CAIRTSAPSGQEGVTGELFF,TGTGCCATCAGGACGTCCGCCCCGTCGGGACAGGAAGGTGTCACCGGGGAGCTGTTTTTT
TRBD1,TRBV5-1,NA,TRBJ2-1,13,CASSETRGREQFF,TGCGCCAGCAGTGAGACAAGGGGGCGTGAGCAGTTCTTC
NA,TRBV27,NA,TRBJ2-7,13,CASRDRLTYEQYF,TGTGCCAGCAGAGACAGGTTAACCTACGAGCAGTACTTC